This T cell receptor beta chain was documented in a study of brain T cells in children with intractable seizures. TCRdb keeps only in-frame clones here, not all; method: immunoSEQ multiplex PCR. The repertoire includes fewer than 80,000 clones, about 96% of them detected once, and over 0.35% sits in the top ten. The CDR3 is 16 amino acids. Germline CDR1 reads LNHDA; CDR2 reads SQIVND (reference sequence). V was pared by 3 bases and J by 1 base, with 6 bases of the junction left unmatched. A note on this clone: The antigen is undetermined.

Sequencing was limited to surgery cases with top T cell transcript signatures in brain tissue. Before surgery, patients took at least one anti-epileptic drug. General study results and limits: Absence of clones before surgery may stem from lower sequencing depth. Only CDR3 sequence similarity suggested viral specificity, without known HCMV serostatus.

V and J are TRBV19 and TRBJ2-5; TRBD2 agrees at 9 bases. Sequenced here: peripheral blood, sampled at surgery. The TCR originated in a boy under two years old with focal cortical dysplasia and intractable seizures. The CDR3 loop is CASSIIAGAFQETQYF. CDR3 sequence (DNA): TGTGCCAGTAGTATCATAGCGGGAGCGTTCCAAGAGACCCAGTACTTC. Using reference TRBV19 and TRBJ2-5 for the parts outside the CDR3, the full variable domain is DGGITQSPKYLFRKEGQNVTLSCEQNLNHDAMYWYRQDPGQGLRLIYYSQIVNDFQKGDIAEGYSVSREKKESFPLTVTSAQKNPTAFYLCASSIIAGAFQETQYFGPGTRLLVL.